This is a list of T cell receptor beta chains from one sample in a study of blood T cell repertoires in COVID-19. Assay: immunoSEQ multiplex PCR; the TCRdb copy retains only in-frame clones and omits some. This table has approximately 380,000 clones, roughly 90% appearing once. Input material: PBMCs or T cells enriched from blood (not recorded which). Every receptor here comes from a middle-aged woman who had been exposed to COVID-19. Each CDR3 is given with its conserved first and last residue. D genes are given only for firm matches. Some rows mark clone size as missing; the rest say once, few, many or name a class of expanded clone.

len,abundance,v_gene,j_gene,d_gene,CDR3nt,CDR3aa
17,-,TRBV11-3,TRBJ2-3,-,TGTGCCAGCAGCTTAGTATATTCGGGTGGTTGGACAGATACGCAGTATTTT,CASSLVYSGGWTDTQYF
16,-,TRBV7-8,TRBJ2-1,TRBD2,TGTGCCAGCAGCCTTCGTAGCGGGGGGGGTGGAAATGAGCAGTTCTTC,CASSLRSGGGGNEQFF
11,-,TRBV6-5,TRBJ2-1,-,TGTGCCAGCACCCTATACAATGAGCAGTTCTTC,CASTLYNEQFF
12,-,TRBV29-1,TRBJ1-1,TRBD1,TGCAGCGTTGTGACAGGGGATACGAGAGCTTTCTTT,CSVVTGDTRAFF
15,-,TRBV10-3,TRBJ2-1,TRBD1,TGTGCCATCAGGTCCGGGACAGGTGACTACAATGAGCAGTTCTTC,CAIRSGTGDYNEQFF
15,-,TRBV6-5,TRBJ1-2,-,TGTGCCAGCAGTTACTCGCAGGGGACGAGCTCTGGCTACACCTTC,CASSYSQGTSSGYTF
13,-,TRBV30,TRBJ2-3,-,TGTGCCTGGAGTCAGGGAAGGCCAGATACGCAGTATTTT,CAWSQGRPDTQYF
14,-,TRBV2,TRBJ1-4,TRBD1,TGTGCCAGCAGGGACAGGCCAACTAATGAAAAACTGTTTTTT,CASRDRPTNEKLFF
17,-,TRBV5-1,TRBJ1-2,-,TGCGCCAGCAGCTTGATCTCCCCGCAGGTTTCCAACTATGGCTACACCTTC,CASSLISPQVSNYGYTF
17,-,TRBV18,TRBJ2-3,-,TGTGCCAGCTCACCACGAAATATCCAGGCTAGCACAGATACGCAGTATTTT,CASSPRNIQASTDTQYF
12,-,TRBV19,TRBJ1-2,-,TGTGCCAGTAATGAGGTTCGAAGTGGCTACACCTTC,CASNEVRSGYTF
15,-,TRBV2,TRBJ1-3,TRBD1,TGTGCCAGCAGTAAGAATACAGGGGTTAGAAACACCATATATTTT,CASSKNTGVRNTIYF
16,-,TRBV11-2,TRBJ2-1,TRBD1,TGTGCCAGCAGCCCCCAAGGGGGCCTTACCTACAATGAGCAGTTCTTC,CASSPQGGLTYNEQFF
14,-,TRBV24-1,TRBJ1-1,-,TGTGCCACCAGGGCGGGTGGGGGCCGAACTGAAGCTTTCTTT,CATRAGGGRTEAFF
11,-,TRBV19,TRBJ1-2,-,TGTGCCAGCGAACAGGGCTATGGCTACACCTTC,CASEQGYGYTF
15,-,TRBV7-3,TRBJ1-2,-,TGTGCCAGCAGCTCCCAGGGGCCGGCGACCTATGGCTACACCTTC,CASSSQGPATYGYTF
15,-,TRBV27,TRBJ2-2,-,TGTGCCAGCCTGCGGGGACAGAGACTCACCGGGGAGCTGTTTTTT,CASLRGQRLTGELFF
15,-,TRBV5-1,TRBJ1-2,-,TGCGCCAGCAGCTTGGCCAGGGCTACTAACTATGGCTACACCTTC,CASSLARATNYGYTF
16,-,TRBV6-2/TRBV6-3,TRBJ2-1,-,TGTGCCAGCAGTTTGCCAGGACAGCAACCCTACAATGAGCAGTTCTTC,CASSLPGQQPYNEQFF
14,-,TRBV18,TRBJ2-5,TRBD1,TGTGCCAGCTCACCACAGAAGGGGGCAGAGACCCAGTACTTC,CASSPQKGAETQYF
13,-,TRBV2,TRBJ2-1,-,TGTGCCAGCAGTGAAGCTGGTCAGTCCTCAATGTTCTTC,CASSEAGQSSMFF
16,-,TRBV27,TRBJ1-3,TRBD1,TGTGCCAGCAGTTTATCCCGGACAGGGTTGTCGAACACCATATATTTT,CASSLSRTGLSNTIYF
13,once,TRBV6-4,TRBJ2-5,-,TGTGCCACTGCAGGGAACGGGGGAGAGACCCAGTACTTC,CATAGNGGETQYF
13,-,TRBV6-6,TRBJ2-7,TRBD1,TGTGCCACCAACAGGGGCTCTCAGTACGAGCAGTACTTC,CATNRGSQYEQYF
14,-,TRBV4-1,TRBJ2-1,TRBD2,TGCGCCAGCAGCCAAGTCGGGGGGACCAATGAGCAGTTCTTC,CASSQVGGTNEQFF
13,-,TRBV7-2,TRBJ1-1,-,TGTGCCAGCAGCTTAGCCAGGGTTACTGAAGCTTTCTTT,CASSLARVTEAFF
13,-,TRBV27,TRBJ2-1,TRBD2,TGTGCCAGCTGGACTAGCGGGAGGACTGAGCAGTTCTTC,CASWTSGRTEQFF